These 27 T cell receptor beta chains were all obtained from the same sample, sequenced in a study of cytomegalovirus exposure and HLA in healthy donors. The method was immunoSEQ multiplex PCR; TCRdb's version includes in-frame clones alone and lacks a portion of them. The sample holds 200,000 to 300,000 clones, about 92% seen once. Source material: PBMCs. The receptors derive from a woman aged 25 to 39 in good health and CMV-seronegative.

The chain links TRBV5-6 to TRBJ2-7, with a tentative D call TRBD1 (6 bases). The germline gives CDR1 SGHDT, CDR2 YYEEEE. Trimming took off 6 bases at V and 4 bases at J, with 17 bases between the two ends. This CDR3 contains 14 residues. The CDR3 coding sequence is TGTGCCAGCACTAGCCCAGGGACATTTTACGAGCAGTACTTC. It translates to CASTSPGTFYEQYF.

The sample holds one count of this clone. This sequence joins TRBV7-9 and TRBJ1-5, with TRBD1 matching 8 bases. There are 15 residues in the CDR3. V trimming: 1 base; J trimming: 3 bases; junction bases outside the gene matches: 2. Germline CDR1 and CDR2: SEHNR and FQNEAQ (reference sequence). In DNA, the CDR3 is TGTGCCAGCAGCTTAGGACAGGGGTACAATCAGCCCCAGCATTTT. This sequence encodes CASSLGQGYNQPQHF.

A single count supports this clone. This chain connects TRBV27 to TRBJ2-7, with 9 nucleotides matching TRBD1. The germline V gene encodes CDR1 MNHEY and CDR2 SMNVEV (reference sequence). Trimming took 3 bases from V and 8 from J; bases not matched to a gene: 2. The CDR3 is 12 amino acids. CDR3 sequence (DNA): TGTGCCAGCAGTTTCGGGACAGGGAAGCAGTACTTC. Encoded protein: CASSFGTGKQYF.

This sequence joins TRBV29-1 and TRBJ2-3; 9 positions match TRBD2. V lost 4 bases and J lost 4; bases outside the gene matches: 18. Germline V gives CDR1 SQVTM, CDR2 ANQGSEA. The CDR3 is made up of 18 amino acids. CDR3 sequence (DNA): TGCAGCGTTGGAGGGGAAACCTCTAGCGGGATATCACCAGATACGCAGTATTTT. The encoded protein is CSVGGETSSGISPDTQYF.

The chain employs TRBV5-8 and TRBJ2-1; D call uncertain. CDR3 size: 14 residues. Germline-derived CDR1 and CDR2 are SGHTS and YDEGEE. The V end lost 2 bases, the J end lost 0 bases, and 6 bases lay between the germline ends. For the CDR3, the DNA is TGTGCCAGCAGCTTACGCGGCTCCTACAATGAGCAGTTCTTC. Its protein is CASSLRGSYNEQFF.

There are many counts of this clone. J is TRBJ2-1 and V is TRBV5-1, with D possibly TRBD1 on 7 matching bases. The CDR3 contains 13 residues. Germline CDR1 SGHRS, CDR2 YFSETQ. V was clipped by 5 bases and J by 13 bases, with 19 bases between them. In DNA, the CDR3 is TGCGCCAGCAGGTTCTCCGCGGGACAGCCACAGTTCTTC. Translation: CASRFSAGQPQFF.

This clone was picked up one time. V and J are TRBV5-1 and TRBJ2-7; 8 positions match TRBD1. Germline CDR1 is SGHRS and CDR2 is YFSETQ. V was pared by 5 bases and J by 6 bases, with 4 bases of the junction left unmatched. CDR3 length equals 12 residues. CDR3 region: CASRGDRREQYF. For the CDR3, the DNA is TGCGCCAGCAGGGGGGACAGGCGCGAGCAGTACTTC.

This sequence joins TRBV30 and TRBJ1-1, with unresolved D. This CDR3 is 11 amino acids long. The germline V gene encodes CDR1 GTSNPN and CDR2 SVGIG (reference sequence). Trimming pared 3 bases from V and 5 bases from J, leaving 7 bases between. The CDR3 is CAWSLGTEAFF. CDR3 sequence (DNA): TGTGCCTGGAGCTTGGGTACTGAAGCTTTCTTT.

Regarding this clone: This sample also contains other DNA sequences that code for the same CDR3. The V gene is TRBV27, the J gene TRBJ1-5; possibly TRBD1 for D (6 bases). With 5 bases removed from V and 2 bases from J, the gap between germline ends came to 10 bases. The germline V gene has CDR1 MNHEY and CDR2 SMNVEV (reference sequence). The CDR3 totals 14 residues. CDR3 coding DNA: TGTGCCAGCAGTCCCCGGACAGGCAATCAGCCCCAGCATTTT. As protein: CASSPRTGNQPQHF.

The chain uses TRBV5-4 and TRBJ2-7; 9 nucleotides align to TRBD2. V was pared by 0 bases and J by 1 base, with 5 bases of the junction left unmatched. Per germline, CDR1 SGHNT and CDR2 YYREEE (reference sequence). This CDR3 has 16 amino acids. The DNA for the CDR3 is TGTGCCAGCAGCTTGGAGGTAGCGGGAGTGTCCTACGAGCAGTACTTC. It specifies CASSLEVAGVSYEQYF.

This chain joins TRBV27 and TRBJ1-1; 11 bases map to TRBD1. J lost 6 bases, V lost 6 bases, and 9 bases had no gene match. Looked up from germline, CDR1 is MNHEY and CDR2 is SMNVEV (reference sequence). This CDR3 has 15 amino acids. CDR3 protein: CASRPGTGGFAEAFF. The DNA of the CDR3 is TGTGCCAGCAGACCCGGGACAGGGGGTTTCGCTGAAGCTTTCTTT.

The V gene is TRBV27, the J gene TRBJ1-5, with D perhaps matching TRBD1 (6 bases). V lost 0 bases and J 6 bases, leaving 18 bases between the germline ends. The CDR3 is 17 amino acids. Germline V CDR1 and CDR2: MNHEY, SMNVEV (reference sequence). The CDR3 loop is CASSLSGAKGSGQPQHF. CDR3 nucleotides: TGTGCCAGCAGTTTATCGGGGGCCAAGGGATCGGGTCAGCCCCAGCATTTT.

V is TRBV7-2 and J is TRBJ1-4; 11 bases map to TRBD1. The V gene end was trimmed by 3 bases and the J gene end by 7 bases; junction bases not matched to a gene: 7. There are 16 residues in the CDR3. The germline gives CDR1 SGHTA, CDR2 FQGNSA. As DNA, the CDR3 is TGTGCCAGCAGCTTGGACAGGGGGCACCTTCGTGAAAAACTGTTTTTT. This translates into CASSLDRGHLREKLFF.

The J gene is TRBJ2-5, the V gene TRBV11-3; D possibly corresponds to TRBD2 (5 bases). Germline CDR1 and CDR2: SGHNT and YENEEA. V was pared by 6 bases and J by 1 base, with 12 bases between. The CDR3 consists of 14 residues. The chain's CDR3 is CASSQWELQETQYF. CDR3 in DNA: TGTGCCAGCAGTCAATGGGAGCTCCAAGAGACCCAGTACTTC.

CDR3 region: CASSFRGAYEQYF. CDR3 bases: TGTGCCAGCAGCTTCAGGGGGGCCTACGAGCAGTACTTC. This chain links TRBV5-4 with TRBJ2-7, with D possibly matching TRBD1 (7 bases). Germline CDR1 reads SGHNT; CDR2 reads YYREEE (reference sequence). The CDR3 consists of 13 residues. The ends were cut back, 2 bases at V and 2 bases at J, with 8 bases in the middle. The whole variable domain, remainder taken from reference TRBV5-4 and TRBJ2-7, is ETGVTQSPTHLIKTRGQQVTLRCSSQSGHNTVSWYQQALGQGPQFIFQYYREEENGRGNFPPRFSGLQFPNYSSELNVNALELDDSALYLCASSFRGAYEQYFGPGTRLTVT.

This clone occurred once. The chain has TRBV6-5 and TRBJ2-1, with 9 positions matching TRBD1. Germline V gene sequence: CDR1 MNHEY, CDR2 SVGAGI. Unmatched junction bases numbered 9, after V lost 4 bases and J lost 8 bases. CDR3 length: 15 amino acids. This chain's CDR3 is CASSSSHRGRDEQFF. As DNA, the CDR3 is TGTGCCAGCAGTTCATCTCACAGGGGGCGAGATGAGCAGTTCTTC.

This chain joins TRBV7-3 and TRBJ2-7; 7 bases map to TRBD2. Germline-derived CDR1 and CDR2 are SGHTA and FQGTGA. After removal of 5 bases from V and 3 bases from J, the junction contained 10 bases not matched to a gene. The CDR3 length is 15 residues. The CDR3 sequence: CASSPAAGLFYEQYF. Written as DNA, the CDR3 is TGTGCCAGCAGCCCCGCAGCGGGATTGTTCTACGAGCAGTACTTC.

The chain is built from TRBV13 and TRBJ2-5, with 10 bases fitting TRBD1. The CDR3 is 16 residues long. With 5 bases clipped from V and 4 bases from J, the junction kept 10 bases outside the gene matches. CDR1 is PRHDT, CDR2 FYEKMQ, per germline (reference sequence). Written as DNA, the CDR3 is TGTGCCAGCAGCCCAACCCGGACAGGGGGTGGAGAGACCCAGTACTTC. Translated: CASSPTRTGGGETQYF.

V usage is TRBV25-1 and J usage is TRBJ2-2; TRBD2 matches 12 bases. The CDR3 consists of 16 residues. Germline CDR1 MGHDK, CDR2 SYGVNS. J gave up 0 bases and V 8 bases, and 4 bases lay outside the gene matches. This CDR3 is CASQLAGGSNTGELFF. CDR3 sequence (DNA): TGTGCCAGCCAACTAGCGGGAGGATCGAACACCGGGGAGCTGTTTTTT.

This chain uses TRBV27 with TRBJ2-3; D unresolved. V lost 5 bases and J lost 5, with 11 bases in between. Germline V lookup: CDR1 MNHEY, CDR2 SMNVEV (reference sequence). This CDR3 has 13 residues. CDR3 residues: CASSQTQGDTQYF. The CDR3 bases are TGTGCCAGCAGTCAAACACAAGGAGATACGCAGTATTTT.

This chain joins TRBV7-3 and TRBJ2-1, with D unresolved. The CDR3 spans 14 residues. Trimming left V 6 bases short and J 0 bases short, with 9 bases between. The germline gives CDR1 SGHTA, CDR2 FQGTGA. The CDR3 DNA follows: TGTGCCAGCAGTCAAGGGTACTCCTACAATGAGCAGTTCTTC. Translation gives CASSQGYSYNEQFF.

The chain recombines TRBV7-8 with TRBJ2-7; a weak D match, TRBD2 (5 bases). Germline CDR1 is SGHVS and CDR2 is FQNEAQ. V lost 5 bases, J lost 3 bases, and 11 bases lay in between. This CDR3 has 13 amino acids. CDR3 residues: CASSPLRGYEQYF. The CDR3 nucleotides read TGTGCCAGCAGCCCCCTCCGGGGCTACGAGCAGTACTTC.

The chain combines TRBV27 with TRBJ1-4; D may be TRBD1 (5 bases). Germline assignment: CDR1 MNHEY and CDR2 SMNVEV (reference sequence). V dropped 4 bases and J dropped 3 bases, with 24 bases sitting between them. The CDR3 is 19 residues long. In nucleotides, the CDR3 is TGTGCCAGCAGTTCGTCTAATCCGGGGCGGGGAGCCTCTAATGAAAAACTGTTTTTT. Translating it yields CASSSSNPGRGASNEKLFF.

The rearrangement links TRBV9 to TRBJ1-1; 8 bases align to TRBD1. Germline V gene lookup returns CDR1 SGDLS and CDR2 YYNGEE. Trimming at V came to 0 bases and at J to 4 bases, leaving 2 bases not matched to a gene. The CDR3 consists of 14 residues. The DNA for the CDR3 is TGTGCCAGCAGCGTAGGGACAGGGACCACTGAAGCTTTCTTT. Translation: CASSVGTGTTEAFF.

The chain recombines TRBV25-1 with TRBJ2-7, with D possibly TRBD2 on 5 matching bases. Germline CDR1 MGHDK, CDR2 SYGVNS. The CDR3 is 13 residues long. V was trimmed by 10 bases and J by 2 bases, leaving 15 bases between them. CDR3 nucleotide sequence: TGTGCCACCGAGGGCCGGTTAACCTACGAGCAGTACTTC. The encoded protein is CATEGRLTYEQYF.

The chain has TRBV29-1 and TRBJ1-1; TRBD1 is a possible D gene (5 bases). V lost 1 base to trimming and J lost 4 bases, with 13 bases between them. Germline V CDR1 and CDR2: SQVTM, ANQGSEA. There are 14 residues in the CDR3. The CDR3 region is CSVEAVGRGTEAFF. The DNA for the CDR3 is TGCAGCGTTGAAGCTGTGGGTAGGGGCACTGAAGCTTTCTTT.

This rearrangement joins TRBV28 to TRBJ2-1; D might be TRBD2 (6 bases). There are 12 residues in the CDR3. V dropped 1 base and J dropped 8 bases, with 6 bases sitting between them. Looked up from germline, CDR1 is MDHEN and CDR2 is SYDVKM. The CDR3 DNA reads TGTGCCAGCAGTTTATTAGCGGATGAGCAGTTCTTC. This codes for CASSLLADEQFF. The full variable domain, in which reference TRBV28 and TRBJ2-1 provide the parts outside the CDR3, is DVKVTQSSRYLVKRTGEKVFLECVQDMDHENMFWYRQDPGLGLRLIYFSYDVKMKEKGDIPEGYSVSREKKERFSLILESASTNQTSMYLCASSLLADEQFFGPGTRLTVL.